Presented here are 4 T cell receptor beta chains from one specimen sequenced in a study of T cell repertoires in cytomegalovirus infection. Each CDR3 protein gets one entry after TCRdb re-called the reads with MiXCR. The sample records fewer than 700,000 distinct CDR3 sequences, approximately 24% being singletons. The sequencing input was CD8+ T cells from PBMCs. These receptors came from a human donor in good health (CMV status not recorded). Some clones in this sample may be carry-over from other donors' samples.

The gene calls are TRBV20-1 and TRBJ1-6, with D hard to call. The CDR3 contains 13 residues. Germline V lookup: CDR1 DFQATT, CDR2 SNEGSKA (reference sequence). The V end lost 4 bases, the J end lost 7 bases, and 11 bases lay between the germline ends. In DNA, the CDR3 is TGCAGTGCTACACGGGGAGGCAATTCACCCCTCCACTTT. This codes for CSATRGGNSPLHF.

This clonotype was counted at least ten times. The chain employs TRBV7-2 and TRBJ2-2; 7 positions match TRBD2. J was trimmed by 5 bases and V by 5 bases; bases with no gene match: 11. The CDR3 sequence is 16 residues long. Germline lookup yields CDR1 SGHTA and CDR2 FQGNSA. CDR3 residues: CASSPPWGGTTGELFF. Written as DNA, the CDR3 is TGTGCCAGCAGCCCCCCCTGGGGGGGGACGACCGGGGAGCTGTTTTTT.

This chain connects TRBV4-1 to TRBJ2-7; 8 nucleotides agree with TRBD2. The ends lost 0 bases at V and 3 bases at J; junction bases unmatched: 4. Germline loops: CDR1 MGHRA, CDR2 YSYEKL. CDR3 size: 15 residues. Here the CDR3 reads CASSQEGLGIYEQYF. CDR3 sequence (DNA): TGCGCCAGCAGCCAAGAGGGACTAGGGATCTACGAGCAGTACTTC.

This clonotype was recorded at least ten times. This chain links TRBV12-3 or TRBV12-4 with TRBJ2-3, with 7 nucleotides matching TRBD1. The CDR3 totals 14 residues. Trimming removed 1 base from V and 6 bases from J; junction bases left unmatched: 4. The CDR3 DNA is TGTGCCAGCAGTTTAGACAGGGGCATTGATACGCAGTATTTT. Translated, it gives CASSLDRGIDTQYF.